These T cell receptor beta chains were read from a single sample in a study of response to subunit inactivated influenza vaccine. TCRdb called the RT-PCR reads again in MiXCR, with one record for every CDR3 protein. The sample contains roughly 760,000 distinct CDR3 sequences, around 21% of which appear only once. The specimen was PBMCs from blood, collected about 5 days after vaccination. The receptors shown here come from a man between 50 and 59 years old who received an inactivated influenza vaccine. CDR3s include the opening cysteine and the closing phenylalanine or tryptophan. The D gene is left open where the match is weak. Rows may omit the clone size; those that give it use once, few, many or a size class.

J,V,D,length,size,CDR3,DNA
TRBJ1-1,TRBV20-1,TRBD1,15,NA,CSARDRSGQGPEAFF,TGCAGTGCTAGAGATCGTTCAGGACAGGGACCTGAGGCTTTCTTT
TRBJ2-5,TRBV4-3,NA,14,few,CASSQETETETQYF,TGCGCCAGCAGCCAAGAGACAGAAACAGAGACCCAGTACTTC
TRBJ1-5,TRBV20-1,NA,16,few,CSATPYGQYSNQPQHF,TGCAGTGCCACCCCGTACGGACAGTATAGCAATCAGCCCCAGCATTTT
TRBJ2-2,TRBV12-3/TRBV12-4,TRBD2,17,NA,CASSLRASGGATGELFF,TGTGCCAGCAGTTTACGGGCTAGCGGGGGGGCCACCGGGGAGCTGTTTTTT
TRBJ2-7,TRBV6-2/TRBV6-3,TRBD1,14,NA,CASSYSTGVYEQYF,TGTGCCAGCAGTTACTCCACAGGGGTCTACGAGCAGTACTTC
TRBJ2-3,TRBV28,TRBD1,14,NA,CASIATGFSDTQYF,TGTGCCAGCATCGCGACAGGGTTCTCAGATACGCAGTATTTT
TRBJ1-1,TRBV20-1,TRBD1,12,few,CSAATRDRGAFF,TGCAGTGCTGCCACTCGGGACAGGGGGGCTTTCTTT
TRBJ2-7,TRBV5-6,NA,13,many,CASSRAGVYEQYF,TGTGCCAGCAGCCGTGCAGGGGTCTACGAGCAGTACTTC
TRBJ2-1,TRBV4-2,NA,13,NA,CASSQDKYNEQFF,TGTGCCAGCAGCCAGGACAAATACAATGAGCAGTTCTTC
TRBJ2-1,TRBV4-3,NA,15,few,CASSQDGTIGGEQFF,TGCGCCAGCAGCCAAGATGGGACCATCGGCGGTGAGCAGTTCTTC
TRBJ2-3,TRBV12-3/TRBV12-4,NA,13,few,CASNRGGTDTQYF,TGTGCCAGCAATCGGGGCGGAACAGATACGCAGTATTTT
TRBJ2-7,TRBV6-1,TRBD2,14,few,CASGRPSGSYEQYF,TGTGCCAGCGGTCGTCCTAGCGGATCCTACGAGCAGTACTTC
TRBJ1-3,TRBV12-3/TRBV12-4,TRBD1,14,few,CASKSGGSGNTIYF,TGTGCCAGCAAATCAGGGGGCTCTGGAAACACCATATATTTT
TRBJ2-5,TRBV12-3/TRBV12-4,TRBD2,17,NA,CASSQLGTSGRGETQYF,TGTGCCAGCAGTCAACTCGGGACTAGCGGGAGGGGGGAGACCCAGTACTTC
TRBJ2-2,TRBV2,TRBD2,15,few,CASTLGLANTGELFF,TGTGCCAGCACCCTGGGACTAGCGAACACCGGGGAGCTGTTTTTT
TRBJ2-2,TRBV20-1,NA,13,NA,CSANTGTTGELFF,TGCAGTGCCAACACCGGAACAACCGGGGAGCTGTTTTTT
TRBJ2-3,TRBV4-3,NA,15,NA,CASATRWGLGDTQYF,TGCGCCAGCGCAACTCGATGGGGGCTTGGAGATACGCAGTATTTT
TRBJ1-1,TRBV6-1,NA,13,few,CASSVTEAAEAFF,TGTGCCAGCAGTGTCACAGAGGCCGCTGAAGCTTTCTTT
TRBJ1-5,TRBV7-6,NA,15,NA,CASSLAQGPNQPQHF,TGTGCCAGCAGCTTAGCGCAAGGCCCAAATCAGCCCCAGCATTTT
TRBJ1-4,TRBV11-2,NA,14,NA,CASSLEFWQEKLFF,TGTGCCAGCAGCTTAGAGTTCTGGCAGGAAAAACTGTTTTTT
TRBJ2-7,TRBV6-4,NA,17,NA,CASSDRLTNSGPLEQYF,TGTGCCAGCAGTGACCGATTAACGAACTCTGGACCCCTAGAGCAGTACTTC
TRBJ2-5,TRBV4-3,NA,14,NA,CASSQGLKRETQYF,TGCGCCAGCAGCCAAGGATTAAAGCGGGAGACCCAGTACTTC
TRBJ1-5,TRBV12-3/TRBV12-4,TRBD1,14,many,CASSLTGGWQPQHF,TGTGCCAGCAGCCTTACAGGGGGCTGGCAGCCCCAGCATTTT
TRBJ1-1,TRBV6-1,NA,14,NA,CASSPDMVYTEAFF,TGTGCCAGCAGCCCCGATATGGTTTACACTGAAGCTTTCTTT
TRBJ2-1,TRBV6-2/TRBV6-3,TRBD2,14,few,CASKKLAGVYEQFF,TGTGCCAGCAAGAAACTAGCGGGAGTGTATGAGCAGTTCTTC
TRBJ2-7,TRBV5-1,TRBD2,16,few,CASSLGASGSSYEQYF,TGCGCCAGCAGCTTGGGAGCTAGCGGAAGCTCCTACGAGCAGTACTTC
TRBJ2-5,TRBV28,TRBD2,14,NA,CASSLLLAKETQYF,TGTGCCAGCAGTTTATTACTAGCGAAAGAGACCCAGTACTTC
TRBJ2-7,TRBV5-8,NA,15,few,CASSLVAGTGLGQYF,TGTGCCAGCAGCTTGGTGGCAGGGACGGGTTTGGGGCAGTACTTC
TRBJ2-1,TRBV29-1,TRBD2,14,NA,CSGALAGGINEQFF,TGCAGCGGGGCCCTAGCGGGGGGTATTAATGAGCAGTTCTTC
TRBJ2-7,TRBV28,NA,11,NA,CASRLGVSQYF,TGTGCCAGCAGACTGGGGGTATCGCAGTACTTC
TRBJ2-7,TRBV5-1,TRBD1,16,few,CARPAWTGESSYEQYF,TGCGCCAGGCCTGCTTGGACAGGGGAGAGCTCCTACGAGCAGTACTTC
TRBJ2-3,TRBV7-6,TRBD1,14,few,CASSRGTGPDTQYF,TGTGCCAGCAGCCGGGGGACAGGTCCCGATACGCAGTATTTT
TRBJ2-7,TRBV20-1,TRBD1,11,NA,CSAKTGHEQYF,TGCAGTGCCAAGACAGGGCACGAGCAGTACTTC
TRBJ2-1,TRBV7-8,NA,14,few,CASSVRLADNEQFF,TGTGCCAGCAGTGTGAGGCTAGCAGACAATGAGCAGTTCTTC
TRBJ2-7,TRBV15,NA,13,many,CATSRDFTYEQYF,TGTGCCACCAGCAGAGATTTTACCTACGAGCAGTACTTC
TRBJ1-4,TRBV4-2,NA,15,NA,CASSQTRVPNEKLFF,TGTGCCAGCAGCCAAACTAGGGTCCCTAATGAAAAACTGTTTTTT
TRBJ2-7,TRBV11-2,TRBD2,18,NA,CASSLDRGLAYANYEQYF,TGTGCCAGCAGCTTAGATCGGGGACTAGCGTACGCCAACTACGAGCAGTACTTC
TRBJ2-3,TRBV29-1,NA,13,few,CSVLQGYTDTQYF,TGCAGCGTTTTACAGGGTTACACAGATACGCAGTATTTT
TRBJ1-1,TRBV5-1,NA,15,NA,CASSLSVGPGREAFF,TGCGCCAGCAGCTTGTCCGTCGGGCCAGGCCGTGAAGCTTTCTTT
TRBJ2-7,TRBV12-3/TRBV12-4,TRBD1,14,NA,CASSLWTGGGEQYF,TGTGCCAGCAGTCTCTGGACAGGGGGCGGCGAGCAGTACTTC
TRBJ2-1,TRBV20-1,NA,14,NA,CSAKTGPPRNEQFF,TGCAGTGCCAAAACCGGGCCACCGAGGAATGAGCAGTTCTTC
TRBJ2-7,TRBV30,TRBD2,12,once,CAWSRGGWEQYF,TGTGCCTGGAGTCGGGGGGGGTGGGAGCAGTACTTC
TRBJ2-1,TRBV29-1,NA,12,NA,CSVAGTGNEQFF,TGCAGCGTTGCGGGGACCGGCAATGAGCAGTTCTTC
TRBJ1-6,TRBV12-3/TRBV12-4,NA,14,few,CASSLSPQGSPLHF,TGTGCCAGCAGTTTAAGCCCCCAGGGATCACCCCTCCACTTT
TRBJ1-1,TRBV6-5,NA,14,NA,CASSYLRGGTEAFF,TGTGCCAGCAGTTACCTCAGGGGAGGGACTGAAGCTTTCTTT
TRBJ2-1,TRBV7-2,TRBD2,15,NA,CASSQTSDSFERQFF,TGTGCCAGCAGCCAAACTAGCGACTCGTTCGAAAGGCAGTTCTTC
TRBJ2-7,TRBV7-8,TRBD2,16,NA,CASSSLGLAGGYEQYF,TGTGCCAGCAGCTCACTTGGTCTAGCGGGGGGCTACGAGCAGTACTTC
TRBJ2-4,TRBV4-1,NA,16,few,CASSQGSRLAKNIQYF,TGCGCCAGCAGCCAAGGTAGCCGGCTCGCCAAAAACATTCAGTACTTC
TRBJ2-1,TRBV18,NA,14,NA,CASSPPASDDEQFF,TGTGCCAGCTCACCACCCGCTAGCGATGATGAGCAGTTCTTC
TRBJ2-7,TRBV6-5,TRBD2,13,few,CASSYTSGLEQYF,TGTGCCAGCAGTTACACTAGCGGTTTGGAGCAGTACTTC
TRBJ1-4,TRBV6-2/TRBV6-3,NA,16,NA,CASSFPPGRTNEKLFF,TGTGCCAGCAGTTTCCCACCGGGAAGGACTAATGAAAAACTGTTTTTT
TRBJ1-2,TRBV28,NA,12,few,CASRTWTYGYTF,TGTGCCAGCAGAACCTGGACTTATGGCTACACCTTC
TRBJ1-2,TRBV20-1,NA,13,few,CSARVTAEHGYTF,TGCAGTGCTAGAGTCACAGCAGAACATGGCTACACCTTC
TRBJ2-7,TRBV18,NA,12,NA,CASSTQTLEQYF,TGTGCCAGCTCAACACAGACGCTTGAGCAGTACTTC